This T cell receptor beta chain was obtained from a study of shared clonotypes between healthy human individuals. An assay was performed, and its level was deep. Every subset had its genomic DNA shared out evenly among several immunoSEQ plates. Assay used: immunoSEQ multiplex PCR; TCRdb lists only in-frame clones, some missing. The sample consists of hundreds of thousands of clones, more than 75% of them appearing once. Trimming removed 5 bases at V and 4 bases at J, with 12 bases between. Germline loops: CDR1 MNHEY, CDR2 SMNVEV (reference sequence). This CDR3 comprises 14 residues. Donors comprised only Caucasian adults living in Nashville, Tennessee.

Sequenced input: PBMCs. The source is a woman in her thirties or forties in good health. Some clones in this sample may be carry-over from other donors' samples. The chain recombines TRBV27 with TRBJ2-1, with D possibly being TRBD2 (6 bases). CDR3 sequence: CASSPRLVYNEQFF. The CDR3 bases are TGTGCCAGCAGTCCGAGACTAGTTTACAATGAGCAGTTCTTC.